These T cell receptor beta chains were read from a single sample in a study of metastatic and nonmetastatic thyroid tumors. TCRdb re-analyzed the PCR reads through MiXCR. Of about 45,000 clones listed, roughly 3.9% are singletons. What was sequenced was blood. All receptors derive from a female donor with papillary thyroid cancer or a benign thyroid nodule (not recorded which). Some clones in this sample may be carry-over from other donors' samples. CDR3s include the opening cysteine and the closing phenylalanine or tryptophan. A D gene is named only where the DNA matches it firmly. Rows give clone size only sometimes, using once, few, many, or a class for an expanded clone.

abundance	d_gene	v_gene	j_gene	CDR3nt	CDR3aa
few	.	TRBV7-9	TRBJ1-2	TGTGCCAGCAGCCAAACGGATGGCTACACCTTC	CASSQTDGYTF
many	.	TRBV19	TRBJ1-5	TGTGCCAGTAGGCAGGGGTATCAGCCCCAGCATTTT	CASRQGYQPQHF
few	.	TRBV10-2	TRBJ2-7	TGCGCCAGCAGTGAATCAGTTAGTAACTACGAGCAGTACTTC	CASSESVSNYEQYF
many	.	TRBV7-3	TRBJ2-1	TGTGCCAGCAGCTTATCCCACCTTAAAGACAGGACAGCCCATCGAATAGTGTACAATGAGCAGTTCTTC	CASSLSHLKDRTAHRIVYNEQFF
many	TRBD2	TRBV24-1	TRBJ2-1	TGTGCCACCAGTGATCCTACTAGCTCGGGAGGCAATGAGCAGTTCTTC	CATSDPTSSGGNEQFF
many	.	TRBV4-1	TRBJ1-3	TGCGCCAGCAGTAAACTGTCTGCTTACTCTGGAAACACCATATATTTT	CASSKLSAYSGNTIYF
.	TRBD1	TRBV14	TRBJ1-2	TGTGCCAGCAGCCAAGGGGGGACAGGGCCTGGCTACACCTTC	CASSQGGTGPGYTF
few	.	TRBV2	TRBJ1-3	TGTGCCAGCAGTGACAGGGACTTTTCACGTACCTCTGGAAACACCATATATTTT	CASSDRDFSRTSGNTIYF
many	.	TRBV13	TRBJ2-3	TGTGCCAGCAGCCTAGGAGTGAGCACAGATACGCAGTATTTT	CASSLGVSTDTQYF
few	TRBD2	TRBV2	TRBJ2-3	TGTGCCAGCAGTCCAAGGACTAGCGGTGGCACAGATACGCAGTATTTT	CASSPRTSGGTDTQYF
many	.	TRBV7-6	TRBJ1-6	TGTGCCAGCAGCTTAGGGGGTCCGGGGGATTCACCCCTCCACTTT	CASSLGGPGDSPLHF
many	.	TRBV5-1	TRBJ2-7	TGCGCCAGCAGCTTTCGGCCCCGGGACGAGCAGTACTTC	CASSFRPRDEQYF